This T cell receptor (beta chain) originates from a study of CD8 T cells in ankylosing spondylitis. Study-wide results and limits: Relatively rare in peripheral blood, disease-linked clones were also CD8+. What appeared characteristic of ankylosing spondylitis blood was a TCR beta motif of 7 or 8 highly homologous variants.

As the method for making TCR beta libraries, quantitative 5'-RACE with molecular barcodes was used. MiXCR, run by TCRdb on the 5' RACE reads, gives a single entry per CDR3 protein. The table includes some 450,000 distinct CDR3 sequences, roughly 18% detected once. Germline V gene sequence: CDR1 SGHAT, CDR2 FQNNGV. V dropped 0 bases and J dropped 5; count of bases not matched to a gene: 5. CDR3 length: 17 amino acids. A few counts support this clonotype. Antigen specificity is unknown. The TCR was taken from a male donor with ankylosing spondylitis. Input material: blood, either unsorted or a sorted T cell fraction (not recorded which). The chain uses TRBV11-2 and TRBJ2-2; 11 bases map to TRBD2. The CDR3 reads CASSLELAGVKTGELFF. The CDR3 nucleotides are TGTGCCAGCAGCTTAGAACTAGCGGGAGTAAAGACCGGGGAGCTGTTTTTT.